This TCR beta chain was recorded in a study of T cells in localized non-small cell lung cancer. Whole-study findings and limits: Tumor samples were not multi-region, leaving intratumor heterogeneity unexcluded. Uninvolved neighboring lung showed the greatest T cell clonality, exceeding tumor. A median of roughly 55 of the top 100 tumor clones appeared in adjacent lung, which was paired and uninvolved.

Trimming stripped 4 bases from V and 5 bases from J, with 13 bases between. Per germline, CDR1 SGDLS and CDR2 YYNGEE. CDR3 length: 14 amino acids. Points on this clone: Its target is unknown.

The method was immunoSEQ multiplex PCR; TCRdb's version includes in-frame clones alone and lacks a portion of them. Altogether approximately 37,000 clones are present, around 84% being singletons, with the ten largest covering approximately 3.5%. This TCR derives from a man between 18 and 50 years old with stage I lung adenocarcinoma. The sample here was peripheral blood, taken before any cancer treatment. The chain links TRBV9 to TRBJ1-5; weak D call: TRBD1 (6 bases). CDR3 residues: CASSSAGVHQPQHF. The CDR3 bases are TGTGCCAGCAGCTCGGCAGGGGTCCATCAGCCCCAGCATTTT.